Here is one T cell receptor (beta chain) with its context. The target of this receptor is not known. One base away there is no much larger clone; base qualities are not given. The sample is drawn from a study of OX40 agonist ivuxolimab in advanced cancers. Describing the broader study: Ivuxolimab, which targeted the costimulatory receptor OX40 (CD134), was an agonistic, fully human IgG2 monoclonal antibody. Prior anti-PD-1, anti-PD-L1 or anti-CTLA-4 therapy was permitted, and checkpoint inhibitors had been received by 40% to 50% of dose-escalation patients. Among the 52 dose-escalation patients, about 19 had hepatocellular carcinoma, approximately 15 melanoma, 9 renal cell carcinoma and 9 head and neck cancer. The point of sequencing TCRbeta in the periphery was to test whether ivuxolimab changed TCR sequence diversity and drove clonal T-cell expansion. Partial responses occurred in three dose-escalation patients, of whom one had hepatocellular carcinoma and two had cutaneous melanoma. In the dose-escalation cohort, roughly four fifths of patients were male, and the mean age was approximately 60 years, with a range of roughly 20 to 79. The monotherapy dose-escalation portion (N ≈ 52 patients) of the phase I ivuxolimab trial is reported in the paper. Intravenous ivuxolimab was administered to patients every 2 weeks at six dose levels: 0.01, 0.1, 0.3, 1.5, 3 and 10 mg/kg. What the study reported, not specific to this receptor: Low levels of normalized T-cell clonal expansion were also seen in some patients who did not respond. Which antigens the clonally expanded peripheral T cells were specific for was not determined. At doses from 0.1 to 3.0 mg/kg, clonal expansion was seen in both CD4+ and CD8+ blood T cells between baseline and week 6. In the 0.1-3.0 mg/kg groups, partial responders were among the patients with the lowest normalized peripheral clonal expansion, particularly in CD8+ T cells. After ivuxolimab, CD8+ T cells had more expanded clones than CD4+ T cells on average.

Trimming leaves V shorter by 1 base and J shorter by 1 base, with the junction holding 3 bases beyond the gene matches. From the cysteine up to the phenylalanine, the CDR3 has a length of 15 residues. Here the CDR3 DNA is all that survives: 45 bases in frame from base 1. The germline V gene specifies SGHTA as CDR1 and FQGNSA as CDR2. The trial excluded patients who had a history of autoimmune disease or who were on systemic immunosuppression. Peripheral blood for TCR sequencing was collected from all dose cohorts at baseline, on cycle 4 day 1, and on cycle 7 day 1. Samples were obtained from an open-label, multicenter, first-in-human phase I dose-escalation trial of ivuxolimab. Adults with locally advanced or metastatic head and neck squamous cell, hepatocellular, melanoma or renal cell carcinoma were enrolled in the trial. Before TCR sequencing, CD4+ T cells and CD8+ T cells were sorted from peripheral blood as separate populations.

Genomic DNA was isolated from the sorted cells so that the TCRbeta CDR3 region could be sequenced. TCRbeta CDR3 regions were sequenced using the immunoSEQ Assay. The clones in this table, taken by TCRdb from immuneACCESS, are in-frame only. Not every clone is retained; where verified, under half of the shortfall comes from an unresolved V gene, and the cause of the rest is unknown. For this sample the table gives roughly 60,000 clones, of which 86% were detected only once. The ten top clones hold almost 4% of the sample. Sample: CD4+ or CD8+ T cells sorted from blood, taken in a trial of the OX40 agonist ivuxolimab. This sequence uses TRBV7-2 and TRBJ1-1; TRBD1 agrees with 7 junctional bases. The receptor was derived from an adult with an advanced solid tumor such as melanoma, head and neck, liver or kidney cancer. The sequenced DNA is TGTGCCAGCAGCTTAGATAGGACAGGGAACACTGAAGCTTTCTTT. This codes for CASSLDRTGNTEAFF.